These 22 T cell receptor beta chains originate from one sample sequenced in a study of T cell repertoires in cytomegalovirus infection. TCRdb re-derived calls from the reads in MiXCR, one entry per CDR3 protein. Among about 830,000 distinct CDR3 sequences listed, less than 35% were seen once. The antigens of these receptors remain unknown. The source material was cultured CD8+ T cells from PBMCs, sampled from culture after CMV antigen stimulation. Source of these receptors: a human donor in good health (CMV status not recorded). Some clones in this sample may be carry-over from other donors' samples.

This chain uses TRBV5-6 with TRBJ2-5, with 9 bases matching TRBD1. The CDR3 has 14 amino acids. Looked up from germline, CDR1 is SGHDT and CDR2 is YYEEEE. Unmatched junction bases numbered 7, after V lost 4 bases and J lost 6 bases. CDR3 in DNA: TGTGCCAGCAGCGTGGACAGGGGCGGGAAGACCCAGTACTTC. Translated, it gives CASSVDRGGKTQYF. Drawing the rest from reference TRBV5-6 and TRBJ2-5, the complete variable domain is DAGVTQSPTHLIKTRGQQVTLRCSPKSGHDTVSWYQQALGQGPQFIFQYYEEEERQRGNFPDRFSGHQFPNYSSELNVNALLLGDSALYLCASSVDRGGKTQYFGPGTRLLVL.

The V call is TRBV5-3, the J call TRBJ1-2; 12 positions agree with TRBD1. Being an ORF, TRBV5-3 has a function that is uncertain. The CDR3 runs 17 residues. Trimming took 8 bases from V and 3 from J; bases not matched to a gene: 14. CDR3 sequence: CASSPGQGAFTDYGYTF. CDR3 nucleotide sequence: TGTGCCAGCAGCCCGGGACAGGGGGCATTTACAGACTATGGCTACACCTTC.

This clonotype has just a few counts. This chain's CDR3 is CASSSLDIPGKTQYF. The CDR3 DNA sequence: TGTGCCAGTAGTTCCTTAGACATTCCGGGGAAGACCCAGTACTTC. V and J are TRBV19 and TRBJ2-5, with D possibly TRBD2 on 5 matching bases. The CDR3 covers 15 residues. Germline V gene data show CDR1 as LNHDA and CDR2 as SQIVND (reference sequence). Trimming took 5 bases from V and 6 from J, leaving 19 bases between them.

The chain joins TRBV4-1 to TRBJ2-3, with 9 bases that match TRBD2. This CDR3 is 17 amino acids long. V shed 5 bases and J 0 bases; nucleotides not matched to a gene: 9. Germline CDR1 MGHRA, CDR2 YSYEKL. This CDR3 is CASSFRTSVLSTDTQYF. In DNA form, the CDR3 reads TGCGCCAGCAGCTTTCGGACTAGCGTCCTAAGCACAGATACGCAGTATTTT.

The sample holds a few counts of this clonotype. CDR3 region: CASSPRGVSSYNEQFF. The CDR3 bases are TGTGCCAGCAGCCCCCGGGGCGTTAGCTCCTACAATGAGCAGTTCTTC. The chain links TRBV11-2 to TRBJ2-1, with D perhaps assigned TRBD1 or TRBD2 (5 bases each). The CDR3 loop spans 16 amino acids. In germline, CDR1 is SGHAT, CDR2 FQNNGV. V lost 5 bases to trimming and J lost 0 bases, with 14 bases between them.

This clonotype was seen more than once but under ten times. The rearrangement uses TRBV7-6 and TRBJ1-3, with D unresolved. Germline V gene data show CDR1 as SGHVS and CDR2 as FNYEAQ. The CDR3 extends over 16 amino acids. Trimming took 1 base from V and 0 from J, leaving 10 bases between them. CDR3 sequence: CASSLDGPFSGNTIYF. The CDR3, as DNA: TGTGCCAGCAGCTTAGATGGTCCGTTCTCTGGAAACACCATATATTTT. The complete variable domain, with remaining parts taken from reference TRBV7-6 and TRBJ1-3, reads GAGVSQSPRYKVTKRGQDVALRCDPISGHVSLYWYRQALGQGPEFLTYFNYEAQQDKSGLPNDRFSAERPEGSISTLTIQRTEQRDSAMYRCASSLDGPFSGNTIYFGEGSWLTVV.

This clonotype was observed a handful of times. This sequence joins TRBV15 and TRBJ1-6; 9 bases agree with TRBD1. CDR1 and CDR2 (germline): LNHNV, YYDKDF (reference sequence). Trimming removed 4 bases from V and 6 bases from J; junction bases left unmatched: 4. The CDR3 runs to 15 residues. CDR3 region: CATSKGQGINSPLHF. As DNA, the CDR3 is TGTGCCACCAGCAAAGGACAGGGGATTAATTCACCCCTCCACTTT.

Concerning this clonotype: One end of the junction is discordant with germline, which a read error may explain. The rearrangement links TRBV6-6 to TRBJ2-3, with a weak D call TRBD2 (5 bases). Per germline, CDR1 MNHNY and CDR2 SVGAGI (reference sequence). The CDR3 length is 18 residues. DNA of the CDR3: TGTGCCAGCAGTTACTCTGGGTCTGTCAGCCCCATCGAGGGTACGCGGTATTTT. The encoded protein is CASSYSGSVSPIEGTRYF.

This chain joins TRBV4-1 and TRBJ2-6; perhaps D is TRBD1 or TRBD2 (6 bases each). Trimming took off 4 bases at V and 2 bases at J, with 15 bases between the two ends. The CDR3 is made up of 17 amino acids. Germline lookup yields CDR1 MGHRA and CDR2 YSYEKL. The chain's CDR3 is CASSREGDFTGANVLTF. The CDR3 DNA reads TGCGCCAGCAGCCGTGAGGGGGACTTTACTGGGGCCAACGTCCTGACTTTC.

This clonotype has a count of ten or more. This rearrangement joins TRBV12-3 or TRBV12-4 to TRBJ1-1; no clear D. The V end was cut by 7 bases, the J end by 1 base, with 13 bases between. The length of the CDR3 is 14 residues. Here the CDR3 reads CASILRAPNTEAFF. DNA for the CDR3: TGTGCCAGCATCTTAAGGGCCCCGAACACTGAAGCTTTCTTT.

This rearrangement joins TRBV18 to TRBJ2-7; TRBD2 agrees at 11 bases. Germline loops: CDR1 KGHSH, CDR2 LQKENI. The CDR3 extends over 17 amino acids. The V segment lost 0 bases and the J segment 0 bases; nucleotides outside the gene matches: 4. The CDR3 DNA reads TGTGCCAGCTCACCACCTAGCGGGGGGGCGAGCTCCTACGAGCAGTACTTC. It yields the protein CASSPPSGGASSYEQYF. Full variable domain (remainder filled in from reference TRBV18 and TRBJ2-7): NAGVMQNPRHLVRRRGQEARLRCSPMKGHSHVYWYRQLPEEGLKFMVYLQKENIIDESGMPKERFSAEFPKEGPSILRIQQVVRGDSAAYFCASSPPSGGASSYEQYFGPGTRLTVT.

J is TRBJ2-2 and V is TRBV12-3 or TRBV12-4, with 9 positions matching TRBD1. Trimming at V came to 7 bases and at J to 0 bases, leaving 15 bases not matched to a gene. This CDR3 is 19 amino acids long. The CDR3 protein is CASTLTVSTGGPNTGELFF. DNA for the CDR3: TGTGCCAGCACTCTTACAGTGTCGACAGGGGGGCCGAACACCGGGGAGCTGTTTTTT.

The CDR3 sequence is CASSSPGPNEQFF. Written as DNA, the CDR3 is TGTGCCAGCAGTAGTCCAGGGCCCAATGAGCAGTTCTTC. The rearrangement links TRBV12-3 or TRBV12-4 to TRBJ2-1; TRBD1 might be the D (5 bases). Trimming removed 5 bases at V and 6 bases at J, with 11 bases between. The CDR3 consists of 13 residues.

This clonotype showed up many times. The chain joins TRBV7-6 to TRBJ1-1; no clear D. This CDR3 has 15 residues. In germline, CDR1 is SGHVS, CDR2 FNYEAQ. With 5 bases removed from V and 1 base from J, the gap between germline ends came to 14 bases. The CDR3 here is CASSLGRAKNTEAFF. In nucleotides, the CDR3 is TGTGCCAGCAGCCTTGGTCGGGCAAAGAACACTGAAGCTTTCTTT.

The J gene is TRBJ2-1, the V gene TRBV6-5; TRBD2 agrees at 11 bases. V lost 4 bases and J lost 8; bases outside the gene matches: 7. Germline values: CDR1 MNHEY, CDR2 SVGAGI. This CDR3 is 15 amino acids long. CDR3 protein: CASSFLAGGPDEQFF. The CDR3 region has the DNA TGTGCCAGCAGTTTCTTAGCGGGGGGGCCGGATGAGCAGTTCTTC.

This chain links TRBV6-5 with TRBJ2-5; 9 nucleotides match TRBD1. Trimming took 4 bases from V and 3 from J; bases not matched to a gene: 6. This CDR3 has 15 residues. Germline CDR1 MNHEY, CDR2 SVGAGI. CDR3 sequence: CASSSRDRGKETQYF. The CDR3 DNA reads TGTGCCAGCAGTTCGCGAGACAGGGGGAAAGAGACCCAGTACTTC.

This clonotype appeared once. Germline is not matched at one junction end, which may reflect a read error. The CDR3 sequence is CVSTRQVDSQPQHF. As DNA, the CDR3 is TGTGTCAGCACCAGACAGGTGGATAGTCAGCCCCAGCATTTT. The genes are TRBV6-5 and TRBJ1-5, with D possibly matching TRBD1 (6 bases). The germline V gene has CDR1 MNHEY and CDR2 SVGAGI. This CDR3 spans 14 amino acids.

The CDR3 region is CASSMDRVRSGYTF. The CDR3 bases are TGTGCCAGCAGTATGGACAGGGTACGCTCTGGCTACACCTTC. The J gene is TRBJ1-2, the V gene TRBV27, with 8 bases that match TRBD1. There are 14 residues in the CDR3. CDR1 MNHEY and CDR2 SMNVEV come from the germline V gene (reference sequence). The V segment lost 5 bases and the J segment 7 bases; nucleotides outside the gene matches: 9.

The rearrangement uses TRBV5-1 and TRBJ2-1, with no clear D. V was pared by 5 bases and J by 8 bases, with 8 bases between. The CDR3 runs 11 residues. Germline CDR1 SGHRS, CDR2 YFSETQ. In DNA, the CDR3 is TGCGCCAGCAGGAGCAACGATGAGCAGTTCTTC. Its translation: CASRSNDEQFF.

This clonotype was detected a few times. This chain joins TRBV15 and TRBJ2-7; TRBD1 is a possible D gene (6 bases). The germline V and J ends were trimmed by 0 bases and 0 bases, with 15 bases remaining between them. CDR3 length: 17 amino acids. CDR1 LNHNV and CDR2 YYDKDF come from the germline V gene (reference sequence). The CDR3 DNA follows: TGTGCCACCAGCAGAGACAGGGACACCGTGGCCTCCTACGAGCAGTACGTC. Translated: CATSRDRDTVASYEQYV.

The CDR3: CASGLEPTEAFF. Written as DNA, the CDR3 is TGTGCTAGTGGTTTGGAGCCCACTGAAGCTTTCTTT. The V call is TRBV12-5, the J call TRBJ1-1; D unclear. Between the trimmed V and J ends, which lost 1 base and 4 bases, there was a span of 4 bases. CDR1 is LGHNT and CDR2 is FRNRAP in the germline V gene. The CDR3 has 12 residues.

The CDR3 spells CASSYSEVSSYNEQFF. CDR3 DNA: TGTGCCAGCAGTTACTCGGAAGTTAGCTCCTACAATGAGCAGTTCTTC. V and J are TRBV6-2 or TRBV6-3 and TRBJ2-1; D not resolved. Trimming removed 0 bases from V and 0 bases from J, with 9 bases in between. The CDR3 loop spans 16 amino acids. Germline lookup yields CDR1 MNHEY and CDR2 SVGEGT.